The rows below give T cell receptor beta chains drawn from one sample of a study of control samples from healthy donors and cancer patients. Method: immunoSEQ multiplex PCR; TCRdb's copy keeps in-frame clones and lacks some. The sample gives 76,000 or so clones, roughly 89% of which show up once; 9.5% is in the top ten. Sequencing was carried out using PBMCs. The receptors shown here come from a woman in her forties or fifties with colorectal cancer. CDR3s include the opening cysteine and the closing phenylalanine or tryptophan. A D gene is named only where the DNA matches it firmly. Only some rows state a clone size, as once, few, many or a class for expanded clones.

v_gene: TRBV24-1
d_gene: TRBD2
j_gene: TRBJ2-2
abundance: NA
CDR3nt: TGTGCCACCAGTGAATTCGCTAGCGGGGGGTCGAACACCGGGGAGCTGTTTTTT
CDR3aa: CATSEFASGGSNTGELFF

v_gene: TRBV3-1/TRBV3-2
d_gene: NA
j_gene: TRBJ1-2
abundance: NA
CDR3nt: TGTGCCAGCAGCCTGACGGTTCCTAACTATGGCTACACCTTC
CDR3aa: CASSLTVPNYGYTF

v_gene: TRBV5-5
d_gene: NA
j_gene: TRBJ1-6
abundance: NA
CDR3nt: TGTGCCAGCAGCTTGGGAGGGTTCAATAATTCACCCCTCCACTTT
CDR3aa: CASSLGGFNNSPLHF

v_gene: TRBV30
d_gene: TRBD1
j_gene: TRBJ1-2
abundance: once
CDR3nt: TGTGCCTGGAGTACGATTGGGACAGGGATCGGCTACACCTTC
CDR3aa: CAWSTIGTGIGYTF

v_gene: TRBV6-5
d_gene: NA
j_gene: TRBJ1-2
abundance: NA
CDR3nt: TGTGCCAGCAGTTACTCCAGGGCCTCCGGCTACACCTTC
CDR3aa: CASSYSRASGYTF

v_gene: TRBV5-1
d_gene: TRBD1
j_gene: TRBJ1-2
abundance: NA
CDR3nt: TGCGCCAGCAGCTACGGGACAGGTGGTGGCTACACCTTC
CDR3aa: CASSYGTGGGYTF

v_gene: TRBV3-1/TRBV3-2
d_gene: TRBD1
j_gene: TRBJ2-3
abundance: NA
CDR3nt: TGTGCCAGCAGCTACCGACAGGGTAGCACAGATACGCAGTATTTT
CDR3aa: CASSYRQGSTDTQYF

v_gene: TRBV5-1
d_gene: TRBD2
j_gene: TRBJ2-3
abundance: NA
CDR3nt: TGCGCCAGCAGCTACCAGACTAGCGGGTTCACAGATACGCAGTATTTT
CDR3aa: CASSYQTSGFTDTQYF

v_gene: TRBV20-1
d_gene: NA
j_gene: TRBJ1-3
abundance: NA
CDR3nt: TGCAGTGCTGAGATAAGAAACACCATATATTTT
CDR3aa: CSAEIRNTIYF

v_gene: TRBV6-5
d_gene: NA
j_gene: TRBJ2-1
abundance: NA
CDR3nt: TGTGCCAGCAGTTTATACAGGTACAATGAGCAGTTCTTC
CDR3aa: CASSLYRYNEQFF

v_gene: TRBV6-2/TRBV6-3
d_gene: NA
j_gene: TRBJ1-5
abundance: NA
CDR3nt: TGTGCCAGCAGTTACTCGATGGTTGCAGATGGGGACCCAAGCAATCAGCCCCAGCATTTT
CDR3aa: CASSYSMVADGDPSNQPQHF

v_gene: TRBV15
d_gene: NA
j_gene: TRBJ2-5
abundance: NA
CDR3nt: TGTGCCACCAGCAGAGATCAGGAGACAGAACAAGAGACCCAGTACTTC
CDR3aa: CATSRDQETEQETQYF

v_gene: TRBV13
d_gene: NA
j_gene: TRBJ2-3
abundance: NA
CDR3nt: TGTGCCAGCAGCCTAAGGTTGATAGGGGCTGATACGCAGTATTTT
CDR3aa: CASSLRLIGADTQYF

v_gene: TRBV4-3
d_gene: NA
j_gene: TRBJ1-2
abundance: once
CDR3nt: TGCGCCAGCAGCCAGGCCTTTCCCGGGACACAGGATGGCTACACCTTC
CDR3aa: CASSQAFPGTQDGYTF

v_gene: TRBV18
d_gene: TRBD1
j_gene: TRBJ1-3
abundance: NA
CDR3nt: TGTGCCAGCTCACACGGGACAGGTGGAAACACCATATATTTT
CDR3aa: CASSHGTGGNTIYF

v_gene: TRBV24-1
d_gene: NA
j_gene: TRBJ1-2
abundance: NA
CDR3nt: TGTGCCACCAGTAATCTCTATGGCTACACCTTC
CDR3aa: CATSNLYGYTF

v_gene: TRBV2
d_gene: TRBD1
j_gene: TRBJ1-6
abundance: once
CDR3nt: TGTGCCAGCAGTTTACAGGGGAGCTATAATTCACCCCTCCACTTT
CDR3aa: CASSLQGSYNSPLHF

v_gene: TRBV9
d_gene: TRBD2
j_gene: TRBJ2-1
abundance: once
CDR3nt: TGTGCCAGCAGCGATGGGACTAGCGTCAATGAGCAGTTCTTC
CDR3aa: CASSDGTSVNEQFF

v_gene: TRBV5-1
d_gene: NA
j_gene: TRBJ2-1
abundance: NA
CDR3nt: TGCGCCAGCAACCCGCCGGGGGCTCATGAGCAGTTCTTC
CDR3aa: CASNPPGAHEQFF

v_gene: TRBV4-3
d_gene: NA
j_gene: TRBJ2-5
abundance: NA
CDR3nt: TGCGCCAGCAGCCAAAACAGGGCCCAAGAGACCCAGTACTTC
CDR3aa: CASSQNRAQETQYF

v_gene: TRBV7-3
d_gene: NA
j_gene: TRBJ1-1
abundance: NA
CDR3nt: TGTGCCAGCAGCTTAAGACCGCAGGGTGCCACTGAAGCTTTCTTT
CDR3aa: CASSLRPQGATEAFF

v_gene: TRBV4-3
d_gene: TRBD2
j_gene: TRBJ2-1
abundance: NA
CDR3nt: TGCGCCAGCAGATCGCTAGCGGGGGGGCAGTACAATGAGCAGTTCTTC
CDR3aa: CASRSLAGGQYNEQFF

v_gene: TRBV12-3/TRBV12-4
d_gene: NA
j_gene: TRBJ1-2
abundance: NA
CDR3nt: TGTGCCAGCAGTCAGGGTTCTAACTCGGGCTACACCTTC
CDR3aa: CASSQGSNSGYTF

v_gene: TRBV18
d_gene: NA
j_gene: TRBJ2-3
abundance: NA
CDR3nt: TGTGCCAGCTCACCTCCACGGTTCCCTAGCACAGATACGCAGTATTTT
CDR3aa: CASSPPRFPSTDTQYF

v_gene: TRBV5-5
d_gene: TRBD1
j_gene: TRBJ1-6
abundance: few
CDR3nt: TGTGCCAGCAGCTCTGACAGGGGAAACTCACCCCTCCACTTT
CDR3aa: CASSSDRGNSPLHF

v_gene: TRBV5-6
d_gene: TRBD1
j_gene: TRBJ1-1
abundance: once
CDR3nt: TGTGCCAGCAGCAATGACAGGGGTTCCGGCACTGAAGCTTTCTTT
CDR3aa: CASSNDRGSGTEAFF

v_gene: TRBV7-2
d_gene: NA
j_gene: TRBJ1-6
abundance: NA
CDR3nt: TGTGCCAGCAGCTTAGAAGGCGCGGGGACGGCTTCACCCCTCCACTTT
CDR3aa: CASSLEGAGTASPLHF

v_gene: TRBV27
d_gene: NA
j_gene: TRBJ1-3
abundance: NA
CDR3nt: TGTGCCAGCAGAGCAACTCAGGGCCCCTCTGGAAACACCATATATTTT
CDR3aa: CASRATQGPSGNTIYF

v_gene: TRBV27
d_gene: NA
j_gene: TRBJ1-2
abundance: NA
CDR3nt: TGTGCCAGCAGTTTTGGGGGGAACAGTTTTTATGGCTACACCTTC
CDR3aa: CASSFGGNSFYGYTF

v_gene: TRBV27
d_gene: TRBD1
j_gene: TRBJ2-6
abundance: NA
CDR3nt: TGTGCCAGCAGTTTATCCGGGACAGGGGACACCGGGGCCAACGTCCTGACTTTC
CDR3aa: CASSLSGTGDTGANVLTF

v_gene: TRBV3-1/TRBV3-2
d_gene: TRBD1
j_gene: TRBJ1-6
abundance: NA
CDR3nt: TGTGCCAGCAGCCAAGAGGAACGCCGGGACAGGGTCTTTTGGAATTCACCCCTCCACTTT
CDR3aa: CASSQEERRDRVFWNSPLHF

v_gene: TRBV5-1
d_gene: TRBD2
j_gene: TRBJ2-1
abundance: NA
CDR3nt: TGCGCCAGCAGCGGGACTAGCGGGGCGTACAATGAGCAGTTCTTC
CDR3aa: CASSGTSGAYNEQFF

v_gene: TRBV5-1
d_gene: NA
j_gene: TRBJ2-5
abundance: NA
CDR3nt: TGCGCCAGCAGCCGTACAGGGGTCGCGGGGGAGACCCAGTACTTC
CDR3aa: CASSRTGVAGETQYF

v_gene: TRBV5-1
d_gene: NA
j_gene: TRBJ1-3
abundance: NA
CDR3nt: TGCGCCAGCAGCTTGCCGGGAAACACCATATATTTT
CDR3aa: CASSLPGNTIYF

v_gene: TRBV30
d_gene: NA
j_gene: TRBJ2-2
abundance: NA
CDR3nt: TGTGCCTGGGCTCTGGGCCCCGGGGAGCTGTTTTTT
CDR3aa: CAWALGPGELFF

v_gene: TRBV12-3/TRBV12-4
d_gene: NA
j_gene: TRBJ1-2
abundance: NA
CDR3nt: TGTGCCAGCAGCTACAGCTTAACCTATGGCTACACCTTC
CDR3aa: CASSYSLTYGYTF

v_gene: TRBV9
d_gene: TRBD2
j_gene: TRBJ2-1
abundance: NA
CDR3nt: TGTGCCAGCAGCGTAGGGACTAGCGGGGGGGCCATTAGGCCCAATGAGCAGTTCTTC
CDR3aa: CASSVGTSGGAIRPNEQFF

v_gene: TRBV10-3
d_gene: TRBD1
j_gene: TRBJ2-1
abundance: NA
CDR3nt: TGTGCCATCAGTATAGACAGGGGTAATGAGCAGTTCTTC
CDR3aa: CAISIDRGNEQFF

v_gene: TRBV6-5
d_gene: NA
j_gene: TRBJ2-1
abundance: NA
CDR3nt: TGTGCCAGCAGAACAGAGCCGAACAATGAGCAGTTCTTC
CDR3aa: CASRTEPNNEQFF

v_gene: TRBV2
d_gene: TRBD1
j_gene: TRBJ1-5
abundance: once
CDR3nt: TGTGCCAGCAGTGTGGACAGGAATAGCAATCAGCCCCAGCATTTT
CDR3aa: CASSVDRNSNQPQHF

v_gene: TRBV28
d_gene: NA
j_gene: TRBJ1-2
abundance: NA
CDR3nt: TGTGCCAGCAGCCCCACCGGGGGGGGGCCCTTAACCTTC
CDR3aa: CASSPTGGGPLTF

v_gene: TRBV7-2
d_gene: NA
j_gene: TRBJ1-5
abundance: NA
CDR3nt: TGTGCCAGCAGCAAGGGGGACACTTATCAGCCCCAGCATTTT
CDR3aa: CASSKGDTYQPQHF

v_gene: TRBV11-3
d_gene: TRBD1
j_gene: TRBJ1-1
abundance: NA
CDR3nt: TGTGCCAGCAGTACAGGGGTGGTAAGTGAAGCTTTCTTT
CDR3aa: CASSTGVVSEAFF

v_gene: TRBV15
d_gene: NA
j_gene: TRBJ2-2
abundance: NA
CDR3nt: TGTGCCACCAGCAGAGATATCGGGGGGCTTAACGGGGAGCTGTTTTTT
CDR3aa: CATSRDIGGLNGELFF

v_gene: TRBV5-6
d_gene: TRBD2
j_gene: TRBJ2-4
abundance: NA
CDR3nt: TGTGCCAGCAGCTTGTCTCTTACTAGCGGGGGGGCGACCATTCAGTACTTC
CDR3aa: CASSLSLTSGGATIQYF

v_gene: TRBV3-1/TRBV3-2
d_gene: NA
j_gene: TRBJ1-1
abundance: NA
CDR3nt: TGTGCCAGCAGCCAGGGTAACACTGAAGCTTTCTTT
CDR3aa: CASSQGNTEAFF

v_gene: TRBV6-2/TRBV6-3
d_gene: TRBD1
j_gene: TRBJ2-3
abundance: NA
CDR3nt: TGTGCCAGCAGTCGCCCCCGGGACAGGGGGTTAGATACGCAGTATTTT
CDR3aa: CASSRPRDRGLDTQYF

v_gene: TRBV18
d_gene: NA
j_gene: TRBJ2-5
abundance: NA
CDR3nt: TGTGCCAGCTCACTGGACAGTGGATTAGGGGAGACCCAGTACTTC
CDR3aa: CASSLDSGLGETQYF

v_gene: TRBV9
d_gene: NA
j_gene: TRBJ2-3
abundance: NA
CDR3nt: TGTGCCAGCAGCGTAGCGGCTAGCTGGGCCACAGATACGCAGTATTTT
CDR3aa: CASSVAASWATDTQYF